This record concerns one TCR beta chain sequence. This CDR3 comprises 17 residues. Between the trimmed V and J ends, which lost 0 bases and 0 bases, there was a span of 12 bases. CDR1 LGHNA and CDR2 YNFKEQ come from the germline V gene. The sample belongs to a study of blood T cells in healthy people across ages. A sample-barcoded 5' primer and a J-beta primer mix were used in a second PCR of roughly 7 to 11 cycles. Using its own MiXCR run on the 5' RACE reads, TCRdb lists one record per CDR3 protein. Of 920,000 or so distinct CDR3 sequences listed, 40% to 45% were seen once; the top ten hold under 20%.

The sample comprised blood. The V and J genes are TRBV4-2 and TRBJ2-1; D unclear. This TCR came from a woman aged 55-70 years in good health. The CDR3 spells CASSQDEASSSYNEQFF. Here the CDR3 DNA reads TGTGCCAGCAGCCAAGATGAAGCGTCGAGCTCCTACAATGAGCAGTTCTTC.